These T cell receptor beta chains were read from a single sample in a study of T-cell memory formation after mild COVID-19. TCRdb re-called the 5' RACE reads with MiXCR, one entry per CDR3 protein. The table shows roughly 190,000 distinct CDR3 sequences, with 25% to 35% occurring only once. The specimen was PBMCs or a T cell subset sorted from them (not recorded which). These receptors originate from an adult woman who had mild COVID-19 (a few samples of this study predate the infection). Cell type and time point are not known. Both conserved end residues are part of each CDR3. A D gene is named only where the DNA matches it firmly. Clone size, where shown, is once, few, many, or a class for clones that have expanded.

D,size,J,V,length,DNA,CDR3
TRBD2,few,TRBJ2-1,TRBV9,15,TGTGCCAGCAGCGTAGCGGGAGGAACCTACAATGAGCAGTTCTTC,CASSVAGGTYNEQFF
NA,few,TRBJ2-5,TRBV11-2,21,TGTGCCAGCAGCTCGCCCTCCGAGGACAGGGAAGTGGGGGGGTTCCAAGAGACCCAGTACTTC,CASSSPSEDREVGGFQETQYF
TRBD1,few,TRBJ1-1,TRBV7-9,14,TGTGCCAGCAGCCAGACGGGACAGGGAGCTGAAGCTTTCTTT,CASSQTGQGAEAFF
NA,NA,TRBJ1-5,TRBV6-5,14,TGTGCCAGCAGGAGACGGGGTAGCAATCAGCCCCAGCATTTT,CASRRRGSNQPQHF
TRBD2,NA,TRBJ2-1,TRBV2,15,TGTGCCAGCAGTGAGCTTAGCGGGACCTACAATGAGCAGTTCTTC,CASSELSGTYNEQFF
NA,few,TRBJ1-2,TRBV6-5,12,TGTGCCAGCAGTTTCTCAGGGGATGGCTACACCTTC,CASSFSGDGYTF
NA,NA,TRBJ2-5,TRBV9,13,TGTGCCAGCAGCGTAGAACTAGGGGTTACCCAGTACTTC,CASSVELGVTQYF
NA,NA,TRBJ1-2,TRBV11-2,14,TGTGCCAGCAGCCAAGGGGAAGGAATTGGTGGCTACACCTTC,CASSQGEGIGGYTF
NA,many,TRBJ1-2,TRBV4-1,14,TGCGCCAGCAGCCAAGGAGGGGGTTTCGGTGGCTACACCTTC,CASSQGGGFGGYTF
NA,NA,TRBJ2-4,TRBV3-1,17,TGTGCCAGCAGCCCCGGGCTGGGGCTCCCAGCCAAAAACATTCAGTACTTC,CASSPGLGLPAKNIQYF
NA,NA,TRBJ2-1,TRBV25-1,17,TGTGCCAGCAGTGAATGGAGAGGAAGGGACGTCCTAGATGAGCAGTTCTTC,CASSEWRGRDVLDEQFF
NA,many,TRBJ1-3,TRBV7-2,17,TGTGCCAGCAGCCCCGGACCGGGCAGGGGAACAGGAAACACCATATATTTT,CASSPGPGRGTGNTIYF
NA,NA,TRBJ2-7,TRBV4-1,13,TGCGCCAGCAGCCAAGGACGGGCCTACGAGCAGTACTTC,CASSQGRAYEQYF
NA,NA,TRBJ2-7,TRBV7-2,17,TGTGCCAGCAGCTACATTATTGGGGAGGGGGGCTCCTACGAGCAGTACTTC,CASSYIIGEGGSYEQYF
NA,NA,TRBJ1-2,TRBV7-9,13,TGTGCCAGCAGCCTGGGACTTCAGGAGGGCTACACCTTC,CASSLGLQEGYTF
NA,NA,TRBJ2-1,TRBV3-1,16,TGTGCCAGCAGCCAGGCGGCGGGAATCTCCTACAATGAGCAGTTCTTC,CASSQAAGISYNEQFF
TRBD2,few,TRBJ2-1,TRBV20-1,13,TGCAGTGCTACCTCGCGGGGGGCGAATGAGCAGTTCTTC,CSATSRGANEQFF
TRBD1,NA,TRBJ1-5,TRBV12-3/TRBV12-4,14,TGTGCCAGCAGCTATACAGGGGGCAGGCAGCCCCAGCATTTT,CASSYTGGRQPQHF
NA,NA,TRBJ2-4,TRBV12-3/TRBV12-4,14,TGTGCCAGCAGTTTAGATAGATCCGGAAACATTCAGTACTTC,CASSLDRSGNIQYF
NA,NA,TRBJ2-7,TRBV6-5,14,TGTGCCAGCAGACGCTCCGGGACGGACTACGAGCAGTACTTC,CASRRSGTDYEQYF
NA,NA,TRBJ1-5,TRBV12-3/TRBV12-4,15,TGTGCCAGCAGTTTAGGTGGGGCACTATCAAAGCCCCAGCATTTT,CASSLGGALSKPQHF
NA,NA,TRBJ2-3,TRBV4-3,15,TGCGCCAGCAGCCAAGATGGCCAGGGCACAGATACGCAGTATTTT,CASSQDGQGTDTQYF
TRBD1,NA,TRBJ2-7,TRBV20-1,15,TGCAGTGCTTCCCCAGGACAGGGCGGAAACTACGAGCAGTACTTC,CSASPGQGGNYEQYF
NA,few,TRBJ2-7,TRBV7-8,14,TGTGCCAGCAGCTTACGTCTGGATACCTACGAGCAGTACTTC,CASSLRLDTYEQYF
NA,few,TRBJ2-1,TRBV5-4,14,TGTGCCAGCAGCCTGGGCCAAACCAAGGATGAGCAGTTCTTC,CASSLGQTKDEQFF
NA,few,TRBJ2-7,TRBV7-2,17,TGTGCCAGCAGCTTAGAAACAGGGCCCCGGAATATATACGAGCAGTACTTC,CASSLETGPRNIYEQYF
TRBD2,few,TRBJ2-7,TRBV13,15,TGTGCCAGCAGCCTTGGCGGGAGGGCCGGGTACGAGCAGTACTTC,CASSLGGRAGYEQYF
NA,NA,TRBJ1-1,TRBV5-1,15,TGCGCCAGCAGCTTGGTTGGGGATGGCCTCACTGAAGCTTTCTTT,CASSLVGDGLTEAFF
NA,NA,TRBJ2-7,TRBV20-1,11,TGCAGTGTCGTCGGCCCCTACGAGCAGTACTTC,CSVVGPYEQYF
TRBD2,few,TRBJ2-3,TRBV20-1,15,TGCAGTGCTAGAATTAGCGGGACAAGCACAGATACGCAGTATTTT,CSARISGTSTDTQYF
NA,few,TRBJ1-1,TRBV3-1,14,TGTGCCAGCAGCCAAGGTTGGGCTCACACTGAAGCTTTCTTT,CASSQGWAHTEAFF
NA,few,TRBJ2-2,TRBV19,15,TGTGCCACAGAGGAGGGGGCAGGGAACACCGGGGAGCTGTTTTTT,CATEEGAGNTGELFF
TRBD2,few,TRBJ2-5,TRBV7-9,14,TGTGCCAGCAGCCTTCGGACTAGCGGCGAGACCCAGTACTTC,CASSLRTSGETQYF
NA,NA,TRBJ1-6,TRBV5-1,14,TGCGCCAGCAGCCTAACGACAGAACCTCGTCCCCTCCACTTT,CASSLTTEPRPLHF
TRBD1,few,TRBJ2-3,TRBV7-6,16,TGTGCCAGCAGCTTGCCCCCGGGACAGGCGAAAGATACGCAGTATTTT,CASSLPPGQAKDTQYF
NA,few,TRBJ1-2,TRBV9,14,TGTGCCAGCAATAAAGACAGATCTAACTATGGCTACACCTTC,CASNKDRSNYGYTF
NA,few,TRBJ2-7,TRBV5-1,14,TGCGCCAGCAGCTCGCTCACCAGGGACTACGAGCAGTACTTC,CASSSLTRDYEQYF
NA,once,TRBJ1-4,TRBV18,18,TGTGCCAGCTCACCACCGGGAGAAGCTGGGGCAACTAATGAAAAACTGTTTTTT,CASSPPGEAGATNEKLFF
NA,few,TRBJ1-2,TRBV4-1,16,TGCGCCAGCAGCCAAGATTACGGGGCAGGCTACTATGGCTACACCTTC,CASSQDYGAGYYGYTF
TRBD1,many,TRBJ2-2,TRBV30,15,TGTGCCTGGAGAGAGACAGGGTTCGTCCCCGGGGAGCTGTTTTTT,CAWRETGFVPGELFF
TRBD2,many,TRBJ2-3,TRBV7-3,16,TGTGCCAGCAGCAAAAGATCTAGCGGGCGCACAGATACGCAGTATTTT,CASSKRSSGRTDTQYF
NA,few,TRBJ1-5,TRBV19,14,TGTGCCAGTAGTAGGGGCAAGAGCAATCAGCCCCAGCATTTT,CASSRGKSNQPQHF
TRBD1,few,TRBJ2-2,TRBV5-1,15,TGCGCCAGCAGCTTCGGACAGGGGGCGCCCGGGGAGCTGTTTTTT,CASSFGQGAPGELFF
NA,few,TRBJ2-3,TRBV7-2,14,TGTGCCAGCAGCTTTAGCGAAAGCACAGATACGCAGTATTTT,CASSFSESTDTQYF
TRBD2,few,TRBJ2-3,TRBV2,14,TGTGCCAGCCGTAGCGGGGGGGCCTTGGGAACGCAGTATTTT,CASRSGGALGTQYF
NA,NA,TRBJ2-7,TRBV5-1,11,TGCGCCAGCCAGAGCTCCTACGAGCAGTACTTC,CASQSSYEQYF
TRBD2,NA,TRBJ2-3,TRBV15,19,TGTGCCACCAGCATTCCTACTGGCGGGAGGGCCCACAGCACAGATACGCAGTATTTT,CATSIPTGGRAHSTDTQYF